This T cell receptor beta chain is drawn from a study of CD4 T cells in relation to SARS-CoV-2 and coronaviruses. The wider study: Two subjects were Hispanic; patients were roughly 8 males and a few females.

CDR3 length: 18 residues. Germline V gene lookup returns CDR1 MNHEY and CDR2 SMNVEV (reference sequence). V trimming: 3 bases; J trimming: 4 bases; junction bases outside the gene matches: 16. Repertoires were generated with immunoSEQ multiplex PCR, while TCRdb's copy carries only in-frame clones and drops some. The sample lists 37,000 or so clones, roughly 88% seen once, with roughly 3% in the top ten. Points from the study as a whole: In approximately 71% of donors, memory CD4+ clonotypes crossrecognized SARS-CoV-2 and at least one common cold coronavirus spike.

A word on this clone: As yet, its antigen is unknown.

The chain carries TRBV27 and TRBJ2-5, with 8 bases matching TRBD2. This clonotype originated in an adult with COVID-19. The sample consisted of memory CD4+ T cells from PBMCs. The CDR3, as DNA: TGTGCCAGCAGTTTCGGACCGCGTTACGCGGGAGGCTTAGAGACCCAGTACTTC. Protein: CASSFGPRYAGGLETQYF.